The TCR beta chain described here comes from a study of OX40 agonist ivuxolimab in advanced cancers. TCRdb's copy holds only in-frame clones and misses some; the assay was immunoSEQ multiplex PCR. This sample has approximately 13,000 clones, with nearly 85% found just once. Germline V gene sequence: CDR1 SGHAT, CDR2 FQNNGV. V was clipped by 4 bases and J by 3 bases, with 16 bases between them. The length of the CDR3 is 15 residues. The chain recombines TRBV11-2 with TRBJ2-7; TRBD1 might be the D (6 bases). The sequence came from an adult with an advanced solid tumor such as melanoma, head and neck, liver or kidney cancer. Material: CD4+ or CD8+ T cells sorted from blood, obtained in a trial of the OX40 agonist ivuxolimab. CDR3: CASSSPNRAYYEQYF. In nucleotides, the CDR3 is TGTGCCAGCAGCTCCCCCAACAGGGCGTACTACGAGCAGTACTTC.